One and the same sample provided the 27 T cell receptor beta chains below, sequenced in a study of T cell responses to AZD1222 COVID-19 vaccine (dated by TCRdb to 2020 to 2022). Receptors were amplified or captured by the immunoSEQ multiplex PCR assay. TCRdb re-hosts the immuneACCESS table, in-frame sequences only. Its copies lack some clones; in the studies checked, an unresolved V gene accounts for under half of them, and the cause for the rest is not known. A total of about 150,000 clones appear in this sample, 90% to 95% of them only once. The top ten hold under 1.5% of the sample. Sample time point, as interpreted from the label and publication: about 28 days (+/-7) after the second vaccine dose. The starting material was peripheral blood, obtained 28 days after the second AZD1222 dose. Source of these receptors: an adult who received the AZD1222 COVID-19 vaccine.

The chain is built from TRBV6-5 and TRBJ1-2, with D possibly TRBD1 on 6 matching bases. The CDR3 sequence is 14 residues long. The germline V and J ends were trimmed by 5 bases and 2 bases, with 12 bases remaining between them. Germline assignment: CDR1 MNHEY and CDR2 SVGAGI. CDR3 sequence (DNA): TGTGCCAGCAGTCCCGTTGGACAGAACTATGGCTACACCTTC. Its protein product is CASSPVGQNYGYTF.

V usage is TRBV4-3 and J usage is TRBJ2-4, with no clear D. With 0 bases removed from V and 15 bases from J, the gap between germline ends came to 18 bases. The germline V gene has CDR1 LGHNA and CDR2 YSLEER. This CDR3 has 14 amino acids. DNA for the CDR3: TGCGCCAGCAGCCAAGATTTCCTGTCTACACGCCGGTACTTC. This gives the protein CASSQDFLSTRRYF.

The CDR3 here is CASRRGTGSYEQYF. The CDR3 nucleotides are TGTGCCAGCAGGAGAGGGACAGGCTCCTACGAGCAGTACTTC. The chain has TRBV6-5 and TRBJ2-7; 8 bases are a match to TRBD1. The germline gives CDR1 MNHEY, CDR2 SVGAGI. CDR3 length: 14 residues. V lost 6 bases to trimming and J lost 0 bases; unmatched junction nucleotides: 4.

Only a few counts were recorded for this clone. V gene TRBV19 combines with J gene TRBJ1-6, with 7 bases matching TRBD1. Germline loops: CDR1 LNHDA, CDR2 SQIVND (reference sequence). This CDR3 is built from 13 residues. The V and J ends lost 4 bases and 8 bases, in that order; junction bases with no gene match: 2. The CDR3 sequence: CASSRDSDSPLHF. CDR3 nucleotide sequence: TGTGCCAGTAGTAGGGACAGTGATTCACCCCTCCACTTT.

The V and J genes are TRBV7-8 and TRBJ2-3, with D possibly being TRBD1 (6 bases). CDR3 length equals 16 residues. CDR1 SGHVS and CDR2 FQNEAQ come from the germline V gene. V gave up 5 bases and J gave up 3 bases, with 18 bases separating them. The CDR3 nucleotides read TGTGCCAGCAGCCCCGGCAGGGGCACGGGTACAGATACGCAGTATTTT. This codes for CASSPGRGTGTDTQYF.

The V gene is TRBV5-6, the J gene TRBJ1-6; TRBD1 might be the D (5 bases). V lost 2 bases to trimming and J lost 7 bases, with 16 bases between them. Germline assignment: CDR1 SGHDT and CDR2 YYEEEE. This CDR3 region has 16 residues. The CDR3 here is CASSLTGNNVNSPLHF. In DNA form, the CDR3 reads TGTGCCAGCAGCTTAACAGGAAACAACGTAAATTCACCCCTCCACTTT. Based on the CDR3 plus reference TRBV5-6 and TRBJ1-6, the full variable domain is DAGVTQSPTHLIKTRGQQVTLRCSPKSGHDTVSWYQQALGQGPQFIFQYYEEEERQRGNFPDRFSGHQFPNYSSELNVNALLLGDSALYLCASSLTGNNVNSPLHFGNGTRLTVT.

V gene TRBV10-3 combines with J gene TRBJ1-1, with TRBD1 matching 7 bases. There are 13 residues in the CDR3. Germline CDR1 is ENHRY and CDR2 is SYGVKD. The J segment lost 0 bases and the V segment lost 7 bases, leaving 2 bases of the junction unmatched. The CDR3 region has the DNA TGTGCCATCACAACAGGGGTGAACACTGAAGCTTTCTTT. Translating gives CAITTGVNTEAFF.

The chain combines TRBV3-1 (or the pseudogene TRBV3-2) with TRBJ2-3; the D gene is possibly TRBD1 (5 bases). The CDR3 covers 17 residues. Per germline, CDR1 LGHDT and CDR2 YNNKEL (reference sequence). Between the trimmed V and J ends, which lost 0 bases and 4 bases, there was a span of 17 bases. CDR3 nucleotides: TGTGCCAGCAGCCAAGATCGGCAAGGGGATCGAGCAGATACGCAGTATTTT. This sequence encodes CASSQDRQGDRADTQYF.

The chain recombines TRBV12-3 or TRBV12-4 with TRBJ2-2; D may be TRBD1 (5 bases). Trimming took 10 bases from V and 6 from J, leaving 6 bases between them. The CDR3 runs 10 residues. CDR3 sequence (DNA): TGTGCCACCAGGGCCGGGGAGCTGTTTTTT. It encodes CATRAGELFF.

The chain employs TRBV27 and TRBJ2-2; 12 positions agree with TRBD2. There are 18 residues in the CDR3. Trimming removed 2 bases from V and 5 bases from J; junction bases left unmatched: 9. Looked up from germline, CDR1 is MNHEY and CDR2 is SMNVEV (reference sequence). CDR3 residues: CASSLPPSGGAKTGELFF. CDR3 nucleotide sequence: TGTGCCAGCAGTTTACCTCCTAGCGGGGGGGCCAAAACCGGGGAGCTGTTTTTT.

The V gene is TRBV6-2 or TRBV6-3, the J gene TRBJ1-5, with D perhaps TRBD1 (6 bases). Germline V gene data show CDR1 as MNHEY and CDR2 as SVGEGT. The CDR3 consists of 14 residues. Trimming took 6 bases from V and 7 from J, leaving 16 bases between them. The CDR3 reads CASSQGIGGQPQHF. CDR3 nucleotides: TGTGCCAGCAGCCAAGGGATCGGGGGCCAGCCCCAGCATTTT.

This chain joins TRBV10-3 and TRBJ1-1, with unresolved D. Trimming shortened V by 2 bases and J by 4 bases, and 5 bases separated the two germline ends. CDR3 length: 12 amino acids. Germline CDR1 is ENHRY and CDR2 is SYGVKD. CDR3 sequence (DNA): TGTGCCATCAGTGAGGTTGGCACTGAAGCTTTCTTT. Protein: CAISEVGTEAFF.

The chain has TRBV27 and TRBJ2-4; a possible D gene is TRBD2 (5 bases). V lost 5 bases, J lost 1 base, and 15 bases lay in between. Germline V lookup: CDR1 MNHEY, CDR2 SMNVEV (reference sequence). CDR3 size: 16 residues. The CDR3 bases are TGTGCCAGCAGTGCGGGCACGGTTAGGGCCAAAAACATTCAGTACTTC. Translation: CASSAGTVRAKNIQYF.

This chain joins TRBV2 and TRBJ1-5; 9 bases align to TRBD1. The germline V gene has CDR1 SNHLY and CDR2 FYNNEI. V shed 6 bases and J 3 bases; nucleotides not matched to a gene: 9. CDR3 length equals 16 residues. CDR3 region: CASRAPGQGYNQPQHF. CDR3 bases: TGTGCCAGCAGGGCTCCGGGACAGGGATACAATCAGCCCCAGCATTTT.

The rearrangement joins TRBV29-1 to TRBJ2-5; D tentatively reads TRBD1 or TRBD2 (6 bases each). Germline CDR1 SQVTM, CDR2 ANQGSEA. V was trimmed by 4 bases and J by 3 bases, leaving 9 bases between them. The CDR3 loop spans 12 amino acids. The CDR3: CSVVRGEETQYF. CDR3 DNA: TGCAGCGTTGTGAGGGGGGAAGAGACCCAGTACTTC.

This chain connects TRBV7-9 to TRBJ1-4; D might be TRBD1 (6 bases). This CDR3 contains 13 residues. Germline V gene lookup returns CDR1 SEHNR and CDR2 FQNEAQ (reference sequence). The V end lost 5 bases, the J end lost 6 bases, and 10 bases lay between the germline ends. In DNA form, the CDR3 reads TGTGCCAGCAGCAGGGGGTTCGATGAAAAACTGTTTTTT. Translation: CASSRGFDEKLFF.

CDR3 in amino acids: CASSLEIRGNTEAFF. The CDR3, as DNA: TGCGCCAGCAGCTTGGAGATCAGGGGGAACACTGAAGCTTTCTTT. The chain recombines TRBV5-1 with TRBJ1-1; the D gene is possibly TRBD1 (6 bases). In germline, CDR1 is SGHRS, CDR2 YFSETQ. The CDR3 totals 15 residues. V gave up 0 bases and J gave up 1 base, with 10 bases separating them.

The chain combines TRBV28 with TRBJ1-1; possible D gene TRBD1, 6 bases. The CDR3 sequence is 13 residues long. The V end lost 10 bases, the J end lost 0 bases, and 12 bases lay between the germline ends. Germline CDR1 and CDR2: MDHEN and SYDVKM. The CDR3 DNA sequence: TGTGCCACCCAGGACAGCTTGAACACTGAAGCTTTCTTT. Its translation: CATQDSLNTEAFF.

This chain joins TRBV6-2 or TRBV6-3 and TRBJ2-1; 9 positions match TRBD1. The V gene end was trimmed by 6 bases and the J gene end by 7 bases; junction bases not matched to a gene: 13. This CDR3 contains 16 residues. CDR1 is MNHEY and CDR2 is SVGEGT in the germline V gene. CDR3 region: CASSIRGQGWTNEQFF. The CDR3 nucleotides read TGTGCCAGCAGCATACGCGGACAGGGGTGGACGAATGAGCAGTTCTTC.

The genes are TRBV19 and TRBJ1-1; TRBD1 matches 11 bases. Trimming took 6 bases from V and 4 from J; bases not matched to a gene: 10. The germline V gene has CDR1 LNHDA and CDR2 SQIVND (reference sequence). There are 16 residues in the CDR3. CDR3 nucleotide sequence: TGTGCCAGTAGCCCGCTGGACAGGGGGCCGGTCACTGAAGCTTTCTTT. The encoded protein is CASSPLDRGPVTEAFF. The complete variable domain, with remaining parts taken from reference TRBV19 and TRBJ1-1, reads DGGITQSPKYLFRKEGQNVTLSCEQNLNHDAMYWYRQDPGQGLRLIYYSQIVNDFQKGDIAEGYSVSREKKESFPLTVTSAQKNPTAFYLCASSPLDRGPVTEAFFGQGTRLTVV.

The chain links TRBV10-3 to TRBJ2-5, with D perhaps being TRBD1 or TRBD2 (5 bases each). From germline, CDR1 is ENHRY and CDR2 SYGVKD. The V end lost 4 bases, the J end lost 6 bases, and 21 bases lay between the germline ends. The CDR3 runs 16 residues. The CDR3 DNA sequence: TGTGCCATCAGTGGGTCGGCAGGGAGTTCCAGCCAGACCCAGTACTTC. This gives the protein CAISGSAGSSSQTQYF.

The chain couples TRBV5-8 to TRBJ1-6; 11 positions match TRBD1. The germline CDR1 and CDR2 sequences are SGHTS and YDEGEE. This CDR3 comprises 17 residues. The V and J ends lost 4 bases and 10 bases, in that order; junction bases with no gene match: 13. This chain's CDR3 is CASSTRTGGYSSSPLHF. CDR3 bases: TGTGCCAGCAGCACTAGGACAGGGGGCTATTCAAGCTCACCCCTCCACTTT.

This chain joins TRBV29-1 and TRBJ1-1, with 8 bases aligning to TRBD1. The CDR3 totals 14 residues. CDR1 and CDR2 (germline): SQVTM, ANQGSEA. J lost 0 bases, V lost 6 bases, and 6 bases had no gene match. The CDR3 loop is CSVTGVPMNTEAFF. The CDR3 DNA follows: TGCAGCGTGACAGGGGTCCCAATGAACACTGAAGCTTTCTTT.

The chain uses TRBV19 and TRBJ2-1, with TRBD2 identical over 8 bases. Looked up from germline, CDR1 is LNHDA and CDR2 is SQIVND (reference sequence). This CDR3 region has 13 residues. V was pared by 5 bases and J by 7 bases, with 4 bases of the junction left unmatched. CDR3 sequence reads: CASSETSGNEQFF. As DNA, the CDR3 is TGTGCCAGTAGTGAAACTAGCGGAAATGAGCAGTTCTTC.

The chain carries TRBV28 and TRBJ1-2, with TRBD1 identical over 7 bases. Germline V gives CDR1 MDHEN, CDR2 SYDVKM. The length of the CDR3 is 18 residues. V was clipped by 5 bases and J by 1 base; unmatched bases: 16. The CDR3 coding sequence is TGTGCCAGCAGTGGCCCTACAGGGGCCGCAACCCGTAACTATGGCTACACCTTC. Translation gives CASSGPTGAATRNYGYTF.

V and J are TRBV7-2 and TRBJ2-1; 9 bases line up with TRBD1. The J segment lost 7 bases and the V segment lost 4 bases, leaving 20 bases of the junction unmatched. The V gene's germline CDR1 is SGHTA and CDR2 FQGNSA. The CDR3 totals 19 residues. Written as DNA, the CDR3 is TGTGCCAGCAGCTCCACCCTTTCGTTCGGGACAGGGTTTGGGAATGAGCAGTTCTTC. Its translation is CASSSTLSFGTGFGNEQFF.

The rearrangement uses TRBV20-1 and TRBJ1-4; 9 nucleotides agree with TRBD1. CDR1 and CDR2 (germline): DFQATT, SNEGSKA (reference sequence). This CDR3 is built from 15 residues. The ends lost 3 bases at V and 8 bases at J; junction bases unmatched: 10. The CDR3: CSASVGDRVGEKLFF. The CDR3 DNA sequence: TGCAGTGCTAGTGTAGGGGACAGGGTGGGGGAAAAACTGTTTTTT.